This T cell receptor beta chain was identified during a study of tumor and adjacent non-tumor tissue in lung cancer. Study context: Aged about 31 to 80 years, patients included under 13 men and five or six women with stage I to III disease. Study results and limitations: Significantly higher TCR diversity was found in tumor than normal lung.

With regard to this clonotype: The antigen remains undetermined. The junction shows a germline mismatch at one end, possibly a read error.

A modified ARM-PCR protocol with three rounds of nested PCR amplified TCRbeta. MiXCR, applied by TCRdb to the multiplex PCR reads, yields one record per CDR3 protein. The sample records about 81,000 distinct CDR3 sequences, roughly 72% being singletons. Germline V lookup: CDR1 MNHNS, CDR2 SASEGT. The CDR3 runs to 16 residues. RNA was extracted from bulk tissue without any cell sorting. This rearrangement joins TRBV6-1 to TRBJ2-3; 9 bases fit TRBD1. Source material: lung tumor tissue. This receptor was identified in a woman aged 40 to 49 with non-small cell lung cancer. The CDR3: CVTSENRGRGTDTQYF. CDR3 bases: TGTGTCACATCCGAGAACAGGGGGCGAGGGACAGATACGCAATATTTT.